This TCR beta chain was sequenced for a study of cytomegalovirus exposure and HLA in healthy donors. General study results and limits: It was confirmed in vitro that three of the CMV-associated chains were specific for CMV antigens. Many donors carried some public TCRs, although rarity characterized most TCR sequences. The authors enumerated over 150 TCR beta chains as linked to cytomegalovirus.

A remark on this clone: Its cognate antigen is unknown.

The repertoire was sequenced with immunoSEQ multiplex PCR; TCRdb's copy has only in-frame clones and lacks some. The data contain roughly 60,000 clones, just over 90% of them singletons. Among the roughly 120 subjects of the validation cohort, separate from the roughly 700-subject first cohort, were the donors. The CDR3 extends over 16 amino acids. Germline V gene lookup returns CDR1 SGHNT and CDR2 YENEEA. J gave up 2 bases and V 5 bases, and 9 bases lay outside the gene matches. V usage is TRBV11-3 and J usage is TRBJ2-1, with TRBD2 matching over 7 bases. The sequenced sample consisted of PBMCs. The clonotype originates from a woman aged 18-29 years in good health and CMV-seronegative. The DNA of the CDR3 is TGTGCCAGCAGCCCATCCTTGGGGGGGGCCTACAATGAGCAGTTCTTC. This translates into CASSPSLGGAYNEQFF.